These 17 T cell receptor beta chains originate from one sample sequenced in a study of shared clonotypes between healthy human individuals. This table comes from immunoSEQ multiplex PCR, and its TCRdb copy is limited to in-frame clones, with some not included. This sample carries about 1.5 million clones, 95% to 97% of them seen once, and the ten largest clones take approximately 1.1%. Sample: naive CD4+ T cells sorted from blood. Subset denoted: CD45RA+ positively selected. The receptors shown here come from a man between 25 and 39 years old in good health.

V gene TRBV28 combines with J gene TRBJ1-2, with D perhaps TRBD1 (6 bases). CDR1 MDHEN and CDR2 SYDVKM come from the germline V gene. Between the trimmed V and J ends, which lost 2 bases and 8 bases, there was a span of 12 bases. The CDR3 consists of 13 residues. For the CDR3, the DNA is TGTGCCAGCAGTTTAATTCAAGGGGGAGGCTACACCTTC. Protein: CASSLIQGGGYTF.

V and J are TRBV7-9 and TRBJ2-1; 8 nucleotides line up with TRBD1. Germline trimming cut 1 base from V and 6 bases from J; bases unmatched to any gene: 8. The CDR3 runs to 16 residues. Germline V gene lookup returns CDR1 SEHNR and CDR2 FQNEAQ (reference sequence). In DNA form, the CDR3 reads TGTGCCAGCAGCTTAGATCAGGGGGCGATAAGCAATGAGCAGTTCTTC. It is translated as CASSLDQGAISNEQFF.

V is TRBV11-3 and J is TRBJ2-3; possibly TRBD2 for D (5 bases). This CDR3 region has 15 residues. The germline V gene has CDR1 SGHNT and CDR2 YENEEA. V gave up 5 bases and J gave up 5 bases, with 17 bases separating them. The CDR3 bases are TGTGCCAGCAGCCTTAATACGGGATGGGTAGATACGCAGTATTTT. Amino acids: CASSLNTGWVDTQYF.

The gene calls are TRBV23-1 and TRBJ2-7; D is ambiguous. Being an ORF, TRBV23-1 has a function that is uncertain. Trimming shortened V by 3 bases and J by 3 bases, and 15 bases separated the two germline ends. The length of the CDR3 is 15 residues. In DNA, the CDR3 is TGCGCCAGCAGTCAGCAAGAGAAGACCGACTACGAGCAGTACTTC. Amino acids: CASSQQEKTDYEQYF.

This rearrangement joins TRBV28 to TRBJ2-5, with a possible D match to TRBD1 (6 bases). The CDR3 is 14 residues long. V gave up 3 bases and J gave up 1 base, with 9 bases separating them. Germline loops: CDR1 MDHEN, CDR2 SYDVKM. In DNA form, the CDR3 reads TGTGCCAGCAGTTTGGGGGACATCCAAGAGACCCAGTACTTC. Protein sequence: CASSLGDIQETQYF. The full variable domain, completed using reference TRBV28 and TRBJ2-5, is DVKVTQSSRYLVKRTGEKVFLECVQDMDHENMFWYRQDPGLGLRLIYFSYDVKMKEKGDIPEGYSVSREKKERFSLILESASTNQTSMYLCASSLGDIQETQYFGPGTRLLVL.

In the case of this clone: Other nucleotide sequences from this sample produce the same CDR3. This chain uses TRBV7-3 with TRBJ2-1; TRBD2 agrees at 10 bases. V was pared by 0 bases and J by 7 bases, with 6 bases of the junction left unmatched. There are 16 residues in the CDR3. Germline V gives CDR1 SGHTA, CDR2 FQGTGA. Here the CDR3 reads CASSLTRLAGDNEQFF. In DNA, the CDR3 is TGTGCCAGCAGCTTAACGCGACTAGCGGGTGATAATGAGCAGTTCTTC.

The rearrangement uses TRBV7-8 and TRBJ2-5, with a possible D match to TRBD2 (6 bases). The germline gives CDR1 SGHVS, CDR2 FQNEAQ. Trimming took off 4 bases at V and 2 bases at J, with 11 bases between the two ends. The CDR3 loop spans 14 amino acids. The CDR3 DNA reads TGTGCCAGCAGCTCAAGCGGGTTACAAGAGACCCAGTACTTC. It specifies CASSSSGLQETQYF.

To note about this clone: Additional DNA sequences in this sample encode the identical CDR3. V is TRBV7-6 and J is TRBJ2-2; D remains unclear. The CDR3 runs to 12 residues. V was pared by 3 bases and J by 1 base, with 0 bases between. Germline V gene data show CDR1 as SGHVS and CDR2 as FNYEAQ. CDR3 bases: TGTGCCAGCAGCTTGAACACCGGGGAGCTGTTTTTT. It codes for CASSLNTGELFF.

This chain joins TRBV5-5 and TRBJ2-2, with TRBD2 matching over 12 bases. V lost 6 bases and J lost 5; bases outside the gene matches: 2. Germline lookup yields CDR1 SGHKS and CDR2 YYEKEE (reference sequence). The CDR3 consists of 14 residues. The CDR3 protein is CASKGLAGTGELFF. The CDR3 DNA reads as TGTGCCAGCAAAGGACTAGCGGGAACCGGGGAGCTGTTTTTT. Full variable domain (remainder filled in from reference TRBV5-5 and TRBJ2-2): DAGVTQSPTHLIKTRGQQVTLRCSPISGHKSVSWYQQVLGQGPQFIFQYYEKEERGRGNFPDRFSARQFPNYSSELNVNALLLGDSALYLCASKGLAGTGELFFGEGSRLTVL.

In the case of this clone: A read error may account for a junction end that differs from germline. The chain recombines TRBV6-1 with TRBJ2-2; unclear D gene. Germline CDR1 reads MNHNS; CDR2 reads SASEGT. The CDR3 totals 15 residues. The CDR3 sequence is CASSELSAALGELFF. In nucleotides, the CDR3 is TGTGCCAGTAGTGAACTTTCTGCGGCCCTCGGGGAGCTGTTTTTT.

This chain uses TRBV28 with TRBJ2-3; 10 positions match TRBD1. Germline loops: CDR1 MDHEN, CDR2 SYDVKM. There are 15 residues in the CDR3. V lost 6 bases, J lost 6 bases, and 9 bases stayed unmatched. CDR3 protein: CASRGQGPIGDTQYF. The CDR3 DNA sequence: TGTGCCAGCAGGGGACAGGGGCCCATAGGGGATACGCAGTATTTT.

This chain uses TRBV5-4 with TRBJ2-7; 10 nucleotides align to TRBD1. With 4 bases clipped from V and 5 bases from J, the junction kept 9 bases outside the gene matches. CDR1 and CDR2 (germline): SGHNT, YYREEE (reference sequence). This CDR3 spans 15 amino acids. The CDR3 DNA follows: TGTGCCAGCAGCCATCCGGGACAGGGGAGGGACGAGCAGTACTTC. This codes for CASSHPGQGRDEQYF.

The V and J genes are TRBV10-3 and TRBJ2-1; D possibly uses TRBD1 or TRBD2 (5 bases each). Trimming took 7 bases from V and 2 from J, leaving 12 bases between them. The CDR3 is made up of 14 amino acids. The V gene's germline CDR1 is ENHRY and CDR2 SYGVKD. CDR3 in amino acids: CAITRDGTYNEQFF. As DNA, the CDR3 is TGTGCCATCACCCGGGACGGTACCTACAATGAGCAGTTCTTC.

The chain employs TRBV29-1 and TRBJ1-2; no clear D gene. With 3 bases removed from V and 8 bases from J, the gap between germline ends came to 19 bases. CDR3 length: 14 residues. Germline V gene lookup returns CDR1 SQVTM and CDR2 ANQGSEA. The CDR3 DNA reads TGCAGCGTTGACCAGCATCCCCGTACTAGGGGCTACACCTTC. This gives the protein CSVDQHPRTRGYTF.

J is TRBJ2-7 and V is TRBV29-1; 7 nucleotides line up with TRBD2. Trimming took 7 bases from V and 6 from J; bases not matched to a gene: 9. Germline V CDR1 and CDR2: SQVTM, ANQGSEA. The CDR3 consists of 12 residues. The DNA for the CDR3 is TGCAGCGGGGGGGGATTCGAGGGCGAGCAGTACTTC. It encodes CSGGGFEGEQYF.

The chain recombines TRBV28 with TRBJ2-7; D is perhaps TRBD1 (6 bases). The V end was cut by 6 bases, the J end by 0 bases, with 18 bases between. This CDR3 comprises 16 residues. Germline loops: CDR1 MDHEN, CDR2 SYDVKM. The CDR3 loop is CASRGVDRRGSYEQYF. CDR3 DNA: TGTGCCAGCAGGGGAGTAGACAGGCGAGGCTCCTACGAGCAGTACTTC. Full variable domain (missing parts from reference TRBV28 and TRBJ2-7): DVKVTQSSRYLVKRTGEKVFLECVQDMDHENMFWYRQDPGLGLRLIYFSYDVKMKEKGDIPEGYSVSREKKERFSLILESASTNQTSMYLCASRGVDRRGSYEQYFGPGTRLTVT.

The CDR3 is CASRLAGSYEQYF. Here the CDR3 DNA reads TGTGCCAGTCGACTAGCCGGATCCTACGAGCAGTACTTC. The chain uses TRBV14 and TRBJ2-7, with TRBD2 matching 7 bases. This CDR3 is built from 13 residues. The ends lost 9 bases at V and 1 base at J; junction bases unmatched: 6. Germline V gene data show CDR1 as SGHDN and CDR2 as FVKESK.